Below are 15 T cell receptor beta chains sequenced from a single sample in a study of shared clonotypes between healthy human individuals. The data were produced by immunoSEQ multiplex PCR, yet TCRdb's version contains in-frame clones alone and is incomplete. The sample has about 1.5 million clones, around 98% seen once. The sequencing sample was made of naive CD4+ T cells sorted from blood. Subset of the sample: CD45RA+ positively selected. The source of these receptors is a man aged 30 to 39 in good health.

CDR3 nucleotides: TGTGCCAGCAGCCACGGGGTAGCGGCTACCTACGAGCAGTACTTC. Protein: CASSHGVAATYEQYF. This rearrangement joins TRBV5-5 to TRBJ2-7; D may be TRBD2 (6 bases). V dropped 4 bases and J dropped 2 bases, with 16 bases sitting between them. Germline lookup yields CDR1 SGHKS and CDR2 YYEKEE (reference sequence). The CDR3 spans 15 residues.

This CDR3 reads CATRARDYTDTQYF. For the CDR3, the DNA is TGTGCCACCAGGGCCCGGGACTACACAGATACGCAGTATTTT. The rearrangement joins TRBV15 to TRBJ2-3; 7 bases are a match to TRBD2. The CDR3 runs to 14 residues. Germline values: CDR1 LNHNV, CDR2 YYDKDF (reference sequence). The junction had 5 bases not matched to a gene; V was cut back by 6 bases and J by 2 bases.

The chain links TRBV28 to TRBJ1-2; D ambiguous. Trimming shortened V by 4 bases and J by 6 bases, and 12 bases separated the two germline ends. The CDR3 totals 13 residues. Germline lookup yields CDR1 MDHEN and CDR2 SYDVKM. CDR3 DNA sequence: TGTGCCAGCAGTTCCCCGGGCGGTAATGGCTACACCTTC. Translation: CASSSPGGNGYTF.

The CDR3 spells CASSLSGGLEDYGYTF. CDR3 sequence (DNA): TGTGCCAGCAGCTTGAGTGGGGGCCTCGAGGACTATGGCTACACCTTC. V gene TRBV5-5 combines with J gene TRBJ1-2, with D possibly TRBD1 on 6 matching bases. Trimming pared 1 base from V and 3 bases from J, leaving 16 bases between. CDR3 length equals 16 residues. Germline CDR1 SGHKS, CDR2 YYEKEE (reference sequence).

The J gene is TRBJ2-2, the V gene TRBV5-4, with TRBD1 identical over 7 bases. Germline V gene lookup returns CDR1 SGHNT and CDR2 YYREEE (reference sequence). The junction had 16 bases not matched to a gene; V was cut back by 4 bases and J by 7 bases. The CDR3 is 17 residues long. This chain's CDR3 is CASSPSETGLRGGELFF. The DNA for the CDR3 is TGTGCCAGCAGCCCCTCGGAGACAGGGTTACGGGGCGGGGAGCTGTTTTTT.

V usage is TRBV28 and J usage is TRBJ2-7; 8 bases fit TRBD1. With V trimmed by 6 bases and J by 9 bases, 13 bases remained unmatched. The germline CDR1 and CDR2 sequences are MDHEN and SYDVKM. CDR3 size: 14 residues. The CDR3 protein is CASSPRTGKVGQYF. As DNA, the CDR3 is TGTGCCAGCAGCCCCAGGACAGGGAAAGTTGGGCAGTACTTC.

A remark on this clone: Other DNA variants within this sample encode the same CDR3. The chain couples TRBV29-1 to TRBJ2-7; a possible D gene is TRBD2 (6 bases). The germline V and J ends were trimmed by 7 bases and 3 bases, with 13 bases remaining between them. The CDR3 length is 12 residues. From germline, CDR1 is SQVTM and CDR2 ANQGSEA. The CDR3 here is CSARDSDYEQYF. The DNA of the CDR3 is TGCAGCGCTCGGGACTCAGACTACGAGCAGTACTTC.

As for this clone: Different DNA sequences within this sample yield the same CDR3. This chain joins TRBV5-4 and TRBJ2-3; unclear D gene. The CDR3 has 11 residues. Germline CDR1 SGHNT, CDR2 YYREEE (reference sequence). V dropped 3 bases and J dropped 3 bases, with 2 bases sitting between them. CDR3 nucleotides: TGTGCCAGCAGCTCGACAGATACGCAGTATTTT. This sequence encodes CASSSTDTQYF.

The V and J genes are TRBV11-3 and TRBJ2-5; the D is unclear. The CDR3 runs to 20 residues. CDR1 and CDR2 from the germline V gene are SGHNT and YENEEA. V lost 4 bases to trimming and J lost 1 base, with 28 bases between them. The CDR3 DNA follows: TGTGCCAGCAGCTCCTCGCACCTGAAAAATGGAGTAAAGCCCCAAGAGACCCAGTACTTC. Translated: CASSSSHLKNGVKPQETQYF.

V is TRBV28 and J is TRBJ2-7, with 7 bases identical to TRBD1. The CDR3 sequence is 16 residues long. The V segment lost 5 bases and the J segment 4 bases; nucleotides outside the gene matches: 14. The germline gives CDR1 MDHEN, CDR2 SYDVKM. The CDR3 loop is CASSIMTGSHVYEQYF. CDR3 DNA: TGTGCCAGCAGTATAATGACAGGGTCCCACGTGTACGAGCAGTACTTC.

This clone appeared a single time. This chain joins TRBV29-1 and TRBJ1-3; D is perhaps TRBD1 (5 bases). Per the germline V gene, CDR1 is SQVTM and CDR2 is ANQGSEA. V lost 6 bases to trimming and J lost 0 bases, with 12 bases between them. The CDR3 sequence is 14 residues long. The CDR3 sequence: CSVVGLSSGNTIYF. CDR3 sequence (DNA): TGCAGCGTGGTGGGGCTTAGCTCTGGAAACACCATATATTTT.

This clone occurred once. The genes are TRBV12-2 and TRBJ2-7. TRBV12-2 has pseudogene status. This CDR3 is 11 amino acids long. CDR3 loop: CASRLMVEQYF. DNA of the CDR3: TGTGCAAGTCGCTTAATGGTCGAGCAGTACTTC.

The chain combines TRBV5-8 with TRBJ2-1; 9 bases are a match to TRBD2. This CDR3 has 16 residues. From germline, CDR1 is SGHTS and CDR2 YDEGEE. V gave up 2 bases and J gave up 2 bases; unmatched junction bases: 5. The CDR3 protein is CASSFSLAGTYNEQFF. CDR3 bases: TGTGCCAGCAGCTTCAGTCTAGCGGGAACCTACAATGAGCAGTTCTTC.

This chain connects TRBV28 to TRBJ1-2; 7 nucleotides match TRBD1. The germline V gene has CDR1 MDHEN and CDR2 SYDVKM. This CDR3 is built from 14 residues. Trimming took 6 bases from V and 4 from J; bases not matched to a gene: 8. The CDR3 sequence is CASRTTGTTYGYTF. CDR3 in DNA: TGTGCCAGCAGAACGACAGGGACGACCTATGGCTACACCTTC.

This sequence joins TRBV7-2 and TRBJ1-4; maybe TRBD1 (5 bases). V lost 5 bases, J lost 7 bases, and 20 bases lay in between. Germline V gene lookup returns CDR1 SGHTA and CDR2 FQGNSA. This CDR3 region has 16 residues. CDR3 loop: CASSPGTGPIGEKLFF. The DNA of the CDR3 is TGTGCCAGCAGCCCCGGGACGGGTCCAATAGGTGAAAAACTGTTTTTT. The whole variable domain, filled in from reference TRBV7-2 and TRBJ1-4, reads GAGVSQSPSNKVTEKGKDVELRCDPISGHTALYWYRQSLGQGLEFLIYFQGNSAPDKSGLPSDRFSAERTGGSVSTLTIQRTQQEDSAVYLCASSPGTGPIGEKLFFGSGTQLSVL.